These 25 T cell receptor beta chains share one sample of origin, sequenced in a study of neoadjuvant anti-PD-1 for oral cavity cancer. Using immunoSEQ multiplex PCR, the repertoire was profiled, and TCRdb retains in-frame clones only, with some absent. The sample has around 13,000 clones; about 70% are singletons. The sample consisted of PBMCs, taken before nivolumab (anti-PD-1) treatment. The receptors derive from a person aged 40-85 years with oral cavity squamous cell carcinoma.

V and J are TRBV7-2 and TRBJ1-5; D uncertain. Between the trimmed V and J ends, which lost 1 base and 6 bases, there was a span of 4 bases. The germline V gene encodes CDR1 SGHTA and CDR2 FQGNSA. The CDR3 is 12 amino acids. The CDR3 spells CASSLGAQPQHF. The CDR3 region has the DNA TGTGCCAGCAGCTTAGGCGCTCAGCCCCAGCATTTT.

J is TRBJ1-4 and V is TRBV6-5; D gene uncertain. CDR1 is MNHEY and CDR2 is SVGAGI in the germline V gene. This CDR3 region has 14 residues. V was cut by 5 bases and J by 4 bases, with 11 bases left in between. In DNA form, the CDR3 reads TGTGCCAGCAGTCCCCATCGAGATAATGAAAAACTGTTTTTT. Protein sequence: CASSPHRDNEKLFF.

By share of the sample, this clone is medium-sized. The gene calls are TRBV7-2 and TRBJ2-7; 9 positions match TRBD1. After removal of 0 bases from V and 0 bases from J, the junction contained 3 bases not matched to a gene. This CDR3 comprises 16 residues. Germline V gene sequence: CDR1 SGHTA, CDR2 FQGNSA. The CDR3: CASSLAGQGSSYEQYF. The CDR3 region has the DNA TGTGCCAGCAGCTTAGCAGGACAGGGGAGCTCCTACGAGCAGTACTTC.

There are a few counts of this clone. CDR3 sequence (DNA): TGTGCCAGCCGATCCGGGACAGGGAGATGGGATACGCAGTATTTT. Translated: CASRSGTGRWDTQYF. The chain couples TRBV6-5 to TRBJ2-3; 9 nucleotides match TRBD1. This CDR3 region has 15 residues. The V and J ends lost 8 bases and 6 bases, in that order; junction bases with no gene match: 12. Germline CDR1 and CDR2: MNHEY and SVGAGI.

V usage is TRBV6-5 and J usage is TRBJ1-2; 10 bases line up with TRBD1. Germline V gene lookup returns CDR1 MNHEY and CDR2 SVGAGI. Trimming removed 8 bases from V and 8 bases from J; junction bases left unmatched: 11. This CDR3 spans 14 amino acids. CDR3 region: CASVDPGQGRGYTF. The CDR3 coding sequence is TGTGCCAGCGTGGATCCGGGACAGGGGAGAGGCTACACCTTC.

The V call is TRBV11-3, the J call TRBJ1-3; 9 nucleotides line up with TRBD1. The J segment lost 2 bases and the V segment lost 5 bases, leaving 4 bases of the junction unmatched. Germline V gene lookup returns CDR1 SGHNT and CDR2 YENEEA. The CDR3 has 15 amino acids. DNA for the CDR3: TGTGCCAGCAGCCCGGGACAGGGTCCTGGAAACACCATATATTTT. It specifies CASSPGQGPGNTIYF.

The chain links TRBV7-9 to TRBJ1-1; a weak D match, TRBD1 (5 bases). This CDR3 is 14 amino acids long. The germline V gene has CDR1 SEHNR and CDR2 FQNEAQ (reference sequence). Trimming shortened V by 5 bases and J by 0 bases, and 10 bases separated the two germline ends. CDR3 DNA sequence: TGTGCCAGCAGCGCAGACAGTATGAACACTGAAGCTTTCTTT. Its translation: CASSADSMNTEAFF.

This clone was picked up one time. This chain links TRBV27 with TRBJ2-2, with D possibly TRBD1 on 5 matching bases. The ends were cut back, 5 bases at V and 2 bases at J, with 9 bases in the middle. CDR3 length: 14 residues. Germline V gene lookup returns CDR1 MNHEY and CDR2 SMNVEV (reference sequence). The CDR3 sequence is CASSPRENTGELFF. Written as DNA, the CDR3 is TGTGCCAGCAGTCCCAGGGAAAACACCGGGGAGCTGTTTTTT.

The chain combines TRBV19 with TRBJ2-2; no clear D gene. Germline values: CDR1 LNHDA, CDR2 SQIVND (reference sequence). V was cut by 3 bases and J by 14 bases, with 13 bases left in between. This CDR3 comprises 12 residues. The CDR3 is CASSILLGPLFF. CDR3 bases: TGTGCCAGTAGTATTCTATTAGGGCCACTGTTTTTT.

The rearrangement joins TRBV27 to TRBJ1-3; D might be TRBD1 (5 bases). The CDR3 is made up of 15 amino acids. V lost 0 bases and J 0 bases, leaving 6 bases between the germline ends. The germline gives CDR1 MNHEY, CDR2 SMNVEV (reference sequence). The CDR3 DNA reads as TGTGCCAGCAGTTTATCGGGACTCTCTGGAAACACCATATATTTT. It yields the protein CASSLSGLSGNTIYF.

This clone occurred a few times. The chain is built from TRBV6-1 and TRBJ2-1; 7 positions agree with TRBD2. CDR3 size: 14 residues. CDR1 and CDR2 from the germline V gene are MNHNS and SASEGT. The junction had 12 bases not matched to a gene; V was cut back by 10 bases and J by 6 bases. CDR3 coding DNA: TGTGCCACCCGGGACTACCTCGGAGTCAATGAGCAGTTCTTC. Amino acid sequence: CATRDYLGVNEQFF.

This rearrangement joins TRBV11-2 to TRBJ2-1; 8 bases are shared with TRBD2. CDR3 length: 15 residues. The J segment lost 7 bases and the V segment lost 0 bases, leaving 5 bases of the junction unmatched. Germline values: CDR1 SGHAT, CDR2 FQNNGV. The CDR3 sequence: CASSLESGSRNEQFF. CDR3 coding DNA: TGTGCCAGCAGCTTAGAGAGCGGGAGTAGAAATGAGCAGTTCTTC.

This rearrangement joins TRBV5-1 to TRBJ1-3, with TRBD1 matching 7 bases. After removal of 2 bases from V and 6 bases from J, the junction contained 8 bases not matched to a gene. The CDR3 is made up of 15 amino acids. The germline gives CDR1 SGHRS, CDR2 YFSETQ. The CDR3 nucleotides read TGCGCCAGCAGCTTAACCGGACAGGCTTCAAACACCATATATTTT. The encoded protein is CASSLTGQASNTIYF.

This rearrangement joins TRBV5-1 to TRBJ2-1, with D hard to call. The germline V gene has CDR1 SGHRS and CDR2 YFSETQ. The CDR3 length is 13 residues. V was clipped by 1 base and J by 0 bases, with 2 bases between them. CDR3 sequence (DNA): TGCGCCAGCAGCTTGACCTCCTACAATGAGCAGTTCTTC. Its translation is CASSLTSYNEQFF.

The genes are TRBV30 and TRBJ2-2; 7 positions agree with TRBD2. V gave up 1 base and J gave up 6 bases; unmatched junction bases: 5. The CDR3 runs 14 residues. Looked up from germline, CDR1 is GTSNPN and CDR2 is SVGIG (reference sequence). The CDR3 region has the DNA TGTGCCTGGAGTGGTCTAGCGGACGCCGGGGAGCTGTTTTTT. Translated: CAWSGLADAGELFF.

V gene TRBV15 combines with J gene TRBJ2-7, with unresolved D. The germline V and J ends were trimmed by 0 bases and 3 bases, with 3 bases remaining between them. Germline CDR1 is LNHNV and CDR2 is YYDKDF (reference sequence). The CDR3 extends over 12 amino acids. CDR3 sequence: CATSRDFYEQYF. In nucleotides, the CDR3 is TGTGCCACCAGCAGAGATTTCTACGAGCAGTACTTC.

The chain joins TRBV5-6 to TRBJ1-2, with 7 bases matching TRBD1. Germline CDR1 and CDR2: SGHDT and YYEEEE. The CDR3 consists of 16 residues. With 6 bases clipped from V and 2 bases from J, the junction kept 13 bases outside the gene matches. Here the CDR3 reads CASNINTGQRNYGYTF. The CDR3 coding sequence is TGTGCCAGCAACATAAATACGGGACAGAGAAACTATGGCTACACCTTC. Together with reference TRBV5-6 and TRBJ1-2, the CDR3 gives the full variable domain: DAGVTQSPTHLIKTRGQQVTLRCSPKSGHDTVSWYQQALGQGPQFIFQYYEEEERQRGNFPDRFSGHQFPNYSSELNVNALLLGDSALYLCASNINTGQRNYGYTFGSGTRLTVV.

This clone showed up just once. CDR3 region: CASSDRSHNTEAFF. CDR3 bases: TGTGCCAGCAGTGACAGGTCACACAACACTGAAGCTTTCTTT. The V and J genes are TRBV6-4 and TRBJ1-1; D is ambiguous. V lost 2 bases and J lost 2, with 9 bases in between. The CDR3 runs to 14 residues. Germline-derived CDR1 and CDR2 are MRHNA and SNTAGT.

J is TRBJ1-6 and V is TRBV7-9, with D perhaps TRBD1 (5 bases). Trimming pared 4 bases from V and 7 bases from J, leaving 11 bases between. The CDR3 sequence is 14 residues long. CDR1 and CDR2 from the germline V gene are SEHNR and FQNEAQ (reference sequence). CDR3 protein: CASSSGRDNSPLHF. CDR3 nucleotide sequence: TGTGCCAGCAGCTCAGGACGGGACAATTCACCCCTCCACTTT. The variable domain in full, completed from reference TRBV7-9 and TRBJ1-6, reads DTGVSQNPRHKITKRGQNVTFRCDPISEHNRLYWYRQTLGQGPEFLTYFQNEAQLEKSRLLSDRFSAERPKGSFSTLEIQRTEQGDSAMYLCASSSGRDNSPLHFGNGTRLTVT.

This clone was counted a few times. The genes are TRBV18 and TRBJ1-6, with D unresolved. Between the trimmed V and J ends, which lost 1 base and 10 bases, there was a span of 2 bases. The CDR3 sequence is 11 residues long. CDR1 KGHSH and CDR2 LQKENI come from the germline V gene. The CDR3 nucleotides read TGTGCCAGCTCACCACTATCACCCCTCCACTTT. It codes for CASSPLSPLHF.

The chain recombines TRBV23-1 with TRBJ2-2; the D gene could be TRBD1 or TRBD2 (7 bases each). TRBV23-1 is an open reading frame whose function is uncertain. The CDR3 length is 13 residues. Trimming removed 8 bases from V and 3 bases from J, with 10 bases in between. CDR3: CASSGGDTGELFF. The CDR3 DNA reads TGCGCCAGCTCAGGGGGGGACACCGGGGAGCTGTTTTTT.

The rearrangement uses TRBV7-8 and TRBJ2-7; D gene ambiguous. CDR1 SGHVS and CDR2 FQNEAQ come from the germline V gene. This CDR3 comprises 14 residues. Trimming took off 3 bases at V and 2 bases at J, with 11 bases between the two ends. The CDR3 region has the DNA TGTGCCAGCAGCTTTATACGACTTACCTACGAGCAGTACTTC. It encodes CASSFIRLTYEQYF.

The sample holds a few counts of this clone. The chain links TRBV12-5 to TRBJ1-6, with TRBD1 matching 10 bases. Trimming removed 1 base from V and 6 bases from J; junction bases left unmatched: 0. CDR1 is LGHNT and CDR2 is FRNRAP in the germline V gene. The CDR3 runs 15 residues. CDR3 bases: TGTGCTAGTGGTTTGGGGACAGGGGGTAATTCACCCCTCCACTTT. Amino acids: CASGLGTGGNSPLHF.

V and J are TRBV18 and TRBJ2-6, with D hard to call. V dropped 6 bases and J dropped 0 bases, with 18 bases sitting between them. The CDR3 is made up of 18 amino acids. The V gene's germline CDR1 is KGHSH and CDR2 LQKENI. CDR3 protein: CASSSSAPTFSGANVLTF. Here the CDR3 DNA reads TGTGCCAGCTCTAGCTCGGCACCCACCTTCTCTGGGGCCAACGTCCTGACTTTC.

The gene calls are TRBV5-4 and TRBJ2-7; a weak D match, TRBD1 (6 bases). The CDR3 is 13 residues long. Germline V gene lookup returns CDR1 SGHNT and CDR2 YYREEE (reference sequence). The ends were cut back, 0 bases at V and 5 bases at J, with 9 bases in the middle. This chain's CDR3 is CASSLGQGNEQYF. CDR3 DNA: TGTGCCAGCAGCTTGGGTCAGGGGAACGAGCAGTACTTC.